This T cell receptor beta chain was recorded in a study of CD8+CD57+ T cells in acquired aplastic anemia. The overall study: Sorted cells (CD4+ and CD8+) yielded DNA amounts that averaged about 3.1 ug.

Germline V lookup: CDR1 WNHNN, CDR2 SYGVQD (reference sequence). The CDR3 runs to 14 residues. Trimming took 2 bases from V and 7 from J, leaving 14 bases between them. The TCR beta profiling, which covered VDJ combination and CDR3 sequence, was carried out using genomic DNA as the template. Via MiXCR, TCRdb re-called the reads, giving one row per CDR3 protein. The sample has 170,000 or so distinct CDR3 sequences; 55% to 65% are singletons. Study-wide results and limits: Between patients and controls, around 27 CD8+ CDR3 sequences were found in common.

Selection for sequencing was limited to patients who had shown CD8+CD57+ cell expansion by flow cytometry. Among the patients, all had severe acquired aplastic anemia. Each patient gave a blood sample that was collected before any therapy had been received. As for this clonotype: Its antigen is still unknown.

The sequence was collected from a human donor with aplastic anemia. What was sequenced was sorted CD4+, CD8+, or CD8+CD57+ T cells (not recorded which) from PBMCs. The chain carries TRBV10-1 and TRBJ1-1, with TRBD1 as a possible D gene (6 bases). CDR3 nucleotide sequence: TGCGCCAGCAGTGAGACAAGCTCGGACAGTGAAGCTTTCTTT. Its translation: CASSETSSDSEAFF.